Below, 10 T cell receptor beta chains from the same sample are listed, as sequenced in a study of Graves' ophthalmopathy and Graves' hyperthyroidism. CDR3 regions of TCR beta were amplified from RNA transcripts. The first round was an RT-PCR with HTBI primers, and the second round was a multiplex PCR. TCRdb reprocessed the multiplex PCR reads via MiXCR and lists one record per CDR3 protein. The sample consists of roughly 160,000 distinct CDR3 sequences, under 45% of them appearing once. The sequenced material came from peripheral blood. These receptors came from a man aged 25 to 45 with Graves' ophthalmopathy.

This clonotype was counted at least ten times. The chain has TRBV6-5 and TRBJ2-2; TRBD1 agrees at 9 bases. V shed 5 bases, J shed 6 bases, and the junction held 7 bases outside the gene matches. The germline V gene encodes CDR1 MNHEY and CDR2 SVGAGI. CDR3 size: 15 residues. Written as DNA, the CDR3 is TGTGCCAGCAGTCCTACAGGGGGCCGGGCCGGGGAGCTGTTTTTT. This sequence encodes CASSPTGGRAGELFF.

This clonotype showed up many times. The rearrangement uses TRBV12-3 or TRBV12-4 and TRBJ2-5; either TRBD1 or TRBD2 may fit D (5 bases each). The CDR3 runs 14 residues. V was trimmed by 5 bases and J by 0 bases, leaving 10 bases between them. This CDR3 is CASSLEGHQETQYF. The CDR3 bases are TGTGCCAGCAGTCTCGAGGGGCACCAAGAGACCCAGTACTTC.

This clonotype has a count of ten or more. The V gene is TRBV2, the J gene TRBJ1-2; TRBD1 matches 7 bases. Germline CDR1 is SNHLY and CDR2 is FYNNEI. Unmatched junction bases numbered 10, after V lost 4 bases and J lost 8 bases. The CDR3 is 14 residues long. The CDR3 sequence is CASSGGRGVGGYTF. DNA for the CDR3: TGTGCCAGCAGTGGAGGCAGGGGGGTGGGAGGCTACACCTTC. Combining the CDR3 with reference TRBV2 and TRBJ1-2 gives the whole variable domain EPEVTQTPSHQVTQMGQEVILRCVPISNHLYFYWYRQILGQKVEFLVSFYNNEISEKSEIFDDQFSVERPDGSNFTLKIRSTKLEDSAMYFCASSGGRGVGGYTFGSGTRLTVV.

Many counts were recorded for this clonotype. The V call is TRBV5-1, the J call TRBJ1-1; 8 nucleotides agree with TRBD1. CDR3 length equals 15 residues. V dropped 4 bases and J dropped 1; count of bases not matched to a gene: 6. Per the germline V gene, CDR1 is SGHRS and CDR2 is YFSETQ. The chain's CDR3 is CASSPGDRSNTEAFF. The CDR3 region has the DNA TGCGCCAGCAGCCCAGGGGACAGGTCGAACACTGAAGCTTTCTTT.

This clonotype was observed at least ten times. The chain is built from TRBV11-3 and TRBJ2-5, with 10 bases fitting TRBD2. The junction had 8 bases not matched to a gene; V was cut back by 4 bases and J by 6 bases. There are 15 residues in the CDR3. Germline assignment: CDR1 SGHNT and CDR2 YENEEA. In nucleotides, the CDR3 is TGTGCCAGCAGCTCCTCTAGCGGGAGCGGGAAGACCCAGTACTTC. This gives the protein CASSSSSGSGKTQYF.

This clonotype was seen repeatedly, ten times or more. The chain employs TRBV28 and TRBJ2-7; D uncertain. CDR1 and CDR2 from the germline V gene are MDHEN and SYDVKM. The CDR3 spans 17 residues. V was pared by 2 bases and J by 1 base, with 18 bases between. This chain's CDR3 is CASSLQGVSALSYEQYF. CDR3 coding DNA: TGTGCCAGCAGTTTACAAGGAGTCTCAGCCCTATCCTACGAGCAGTACTTC.

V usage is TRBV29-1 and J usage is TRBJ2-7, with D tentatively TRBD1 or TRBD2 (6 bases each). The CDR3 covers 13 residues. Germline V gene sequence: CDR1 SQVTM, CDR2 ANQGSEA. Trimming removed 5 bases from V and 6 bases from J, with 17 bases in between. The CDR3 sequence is CSVRGQGIAEQYF. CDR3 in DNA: TGCAGCGTTCGGGGGCAGGGTATAGCCGAGCAGTACTTC.

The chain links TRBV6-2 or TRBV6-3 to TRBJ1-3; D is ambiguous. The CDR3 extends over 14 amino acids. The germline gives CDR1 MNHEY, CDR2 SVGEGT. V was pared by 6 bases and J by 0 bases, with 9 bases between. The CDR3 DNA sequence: TGTGCCAGCAGCCCGCGATTCTCTGGAAACACCATATATTTT. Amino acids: CASSPRFSGNTIYF.

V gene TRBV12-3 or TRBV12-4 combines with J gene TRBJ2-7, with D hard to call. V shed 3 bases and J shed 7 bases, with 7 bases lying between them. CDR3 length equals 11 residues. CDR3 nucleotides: TGTGCCAGCAGTTTCGGGTGGGAGCAGTACTTC. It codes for CASSFGWEQYF.

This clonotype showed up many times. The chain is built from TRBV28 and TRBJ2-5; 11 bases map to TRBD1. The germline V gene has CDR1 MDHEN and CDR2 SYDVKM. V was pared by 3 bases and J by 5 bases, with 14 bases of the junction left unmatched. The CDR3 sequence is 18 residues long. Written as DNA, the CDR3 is TGTGCCAGCAGTTTCGGGGGGGCGGGACAGGGGGTTACGGAGACCCAGTACTTC. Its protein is CASSFGGAGQGVTETQYF.